The rows below give T cell receptor beta chains drawn from one sample of a study of blood T cells in healthy people across ages. TCRdb re-derived calls from the 5' RACE reads in MiXCR, one entry per CDR3 protein. This table holds around 400,000 distinct CDR3 sequences, about 52% found once. Sequenced: blood. These receptors were taken from a man aged 60 to 69 in good health. Both conserved end residues are part of each CDR3. Each record gives: J gene, D gene, clone size, V gene, CDR3 protein, CDR3 DNA. The D gene is left open where the match is weak. Only some rows state a clone size, as once, few, many or a class for expanded clones.

>TRBJ2-3|TRBD2|NA|TRBV7-2
CASSSRLAGEADTQYF
TGTGCCAGCAGCTCGCGACTAGCGGGAGAAGCAGATACGCAGTATTTT
>TRBJ2-7|NA|NA|TRBV7-3
CASSLKFEQYF
TGTGCCAGCAGCTTAAAATTCGAGCAGTACTTC
>TRBJ2-3|TRBD2|many|TRBV5-1
CASSSGLAGTLPQYF
TGCGCCAGCAGCTCCGGACTAGCGGGAACTTTGCCGCAGTATTTT
>TRBJ1-1|TRBD1|NA|TRBV12-3/TRBV12-4
CASSHPQGVSRATEAFF
TGTGCCAGCAGCCATCCACAGGGGGTGTCCCGGGCCACTGAAGCTTTCTTT
>TRBJ2-7|NA|few|TRBV4-2
CASSQEARGAYEQYF
TGTGCCAGCAGCCAAGAGGCCCGTGGAGCCTACGAGCAGTACTTC
>TRBJ2-1|NA|NA|TRBV7-2
CASSFPGRRVEFF
TGTGCCAGCAGCTTCCCGGGACGTCGGGTTGAGTTCTTC
>TRBJ1-1|NA|NA|TRBV27
CASSFGVPGEAFF
TGTGCCAGCAGTTTTGGAGTCCCAGGTGAAGCTTTCTTT
>TRBJ2-1|NA|few|TRBV12-3/TRBV12-4
CASRLERYNEQFF
TGTGCCAGCAGACTCGAGAGGTACAATGAGCAGTTCTTC
>TRBJ2-1|NA|many|TRBV4-3
CASSQLSLGGYNEQFF
TGCGCCAGCAGCCAACTTTCACTGGGGGGTTACAATGAGCAGTTCTTC
>TRBJ2-1|TRBD2|NA|TRBV5-4
CASSSTGTSGGHEQFF
TGTGCCAGCAGCTCCACCGGGACTAGCGGGGGTCATGAGCAGTTCTTC
>TRBJ2-5|NA|NA|TRBV12-5
CASGLVDAGQETQYF
TGTGCTAGTGGTTTGGTAGACGCGGGACAAGAGACCCAGTACTTC
>TRBJ2-5|NA|NA|TRBV20-1
CSARRIRDYQETQYF
TGCAGTGCTAGGCGAATAAGGGACTACCAAGAGACCCAGTACTTC
>TRBJ2-5|NA|few|TRBV28
CASSPNRGWEQYF
TGTGCCAGCAGTCCTAATAGGGGCTGGGAGCAGTACTTC
>TRBJ2-5|NA|NA|TRBV7-2
CASSLGWGGGQETQYF
TGTGCCAGCAGCTTAGGCTGGGGGGGCGGGCAAGAGACCCAGTACTTC
>TRBJ1-2|NA|NA|TRBV30
CVLLSGNWGYTF
TGTGTCCTTCTATCAGGGAATTGGGGCTACACCTTC
>TRBJ2-5|TRBD1|NA|TRBV20-1
CSARGGRTGSRETQYF
TGCAGTGCTAGAGGTGGACGGACAGGGTCCAGGGAGACCCAGTACTTC
>TRBJ2-1|NA|few|TRBV10-3
CAISEDAGIDEQFF
TGTGCCATCAGTGAGGATGCGGGTATTGACGAGCAGTTCTTC
>TRBJ2-7|TRBD2|NA|TRBV7-9
CASSTLTAGEEQYF
TGTGCCAGCAGCACTCTGACTGCGGGGGAGGAGCAGTACTTC
>TRBJ2-7|NA|few|TRBV5-1
CASSSSPPLYEQYF
TGCGCCAGCAGCTCATCCCCGCCCCTCTACGAGCAGTACTTC
>TRBJ2-1|TRBD2|NA|TRBV6-2/TRBV6-3
CASMRQAGATYNEQFF
TGTGCCAGCATGAGGCAAGCGGGGGCGACCTACAATGAGCAGTTCTTC
>TRBJ2-3|NA|many|TRBV30
CAWSKDTDTQYF
TGTGCCTGGAGTAAAGACACAGATACGCAGTATTTT
>TRBJ2-3|NA|NA|TRBV18
CASSGAADTQYF
TGTGCCAGTTCTGGGGCCGCAGATACGCAGTATTTT
>TRBJ2-3|NA|NA|TRBV9
CASSALPTGTDTQYF
TGTGCCAGCAGCGCGCTCCCGACAGGCACAGATACGCAGTATTTT
>TRBJ2-7|TRBD1|once|TRBV28
CASSQGDHPYEQYF
TGTGCCAGCAGTCAGGGGGACCACCCCTACGAGCAGTACTTC
>TRBJ2-7|NA|NA|TRBV7-2
CASSPTPRSYDEQYF
TGTGCCAGCAGCCCTACCCCCAGATCATACGATGAGCAGTACTTC